This passage covers 10 T cell receptor beta chains from one sample sequenced in a study of molecular identifiers for immune sequencing clone quantification. A single record per CDR3 protein comes from TCRdb applying MiXCR to the PCR reads. The sample has some 320,000 distinct CDR3 sequences; about 22% are singletons. Sequenced input: naive CD8+ T cells from blood, with Jurkat cell RNA spiked in. Subset here: FACS-sorted CD8+CD4-CCR7+CD45RA+ naive T cells. These receptors all come from a human donor in good health. Some libraries in this study had Jurkat cell RNA spiked in.

A word on this clonotype: A much larger clone sits a single nucleotide away, making a read error possible. The rearrangement uses TRBV6-6 and TRBJ2-7, with D uncertain. CDR1 is MNHNY, CDR2 SVGAGI, per germline (reference sequence). The CDR3 extends over 13 amino acids. The CDR3 DNA sequence: TGTGTCAGCAGCCCCGAGAATGGTTACGAGCAGTACTTC. This sequence encodes CVSSPENGYEQYF.

For this clonotype: The CDR3 end shows no conserved phenylalanine or tryptophan, and so a read error is likely. V and J are TRBV6-5 and TRBJ1-1; the D is unclear. This CDR3 contains 12 residues. Germline CDR1 MNHEY, CDR2 SVGAGI. Trimming removed 5 bases from V and 5 bases from J, with 9 bases in between. The CDR3 DNA is TGTGCCAGCAGTGCGATCGGGACTGAAGCTTTCCTT. Its translation is CASSAIGTEAFL.

This clonotype was observed many times. This sequence joins TRBV9 and TRBJ2-1; D is possibly TRBD1 (5 bases). Trimming removed 3 bases from V and 5 bases from J, with 6 bases in between. Germline values: CDR1 SGDLS, CDR2 YYNGEE. CDR3 length: 12 amino acids. This CDR3 is CASSEGDNEQFF. The CDR3 nucleotides read TGTGCCAGCAGCGAAGGGGACAATGAGCAGTTCTTC.

In regard to this clonotype: Being one base from a much bigger clone, this may be a read error. V and J are TRBV12-3 or TRBV12-4 and TRBJ2-5; 12 positions agree with TRBD2. This CDR3 spans 18 amino acids. Losses at the gene ends were 3 bases for V and 4 bases for J; bases not matched to a gene: 12. For the CDR3, the DNA is TGTGCCAGCAGTTTCACGACTAGCGGGAGAGGTGGGGCAGAGACCCAGTACTTC. As protein: CASSFTTSGRGGAETQYF.

J is TRBJ1-4 and V is TRBV21-1; no DNA check was done on the table's D call, TRBD1. TRBV21-1 is a pseudogene locus. The CDR3 totals 13 residues. The CDR3 DNA is TGTGCCAGCAGCAAAACAGGGATTGAAAAACTGTTTTTT. This translates into CASSKTGIEKLFF.

With regard to this clonotype: The junction differs from germline at one of its ends, possibly a read error. This chain links TRBV25-1 with TRBJ2-7; a weak D match, TRBD1 (6 bases). The germline CDR1 and CDR2 sequences are MGHDK and SYGVNS. CDR3 size: 14 residues. CDR3 loop: CANSELGGSYEQYF. In DNA, the CDR3 is TGTGCCAACAGTGAATTAGGGGGCTCCTACGAGCAGTACTTC.

On this clonotype: This may arise from a read error, as a much more abundant clone is one base away. This rearrangement joins TRBV3-1 to TRBJ1-3, with TRBD1 as a possible D gene (5 bases). Per the germline V gene, CDR1 is LGHDT and CDR2 is YNNKEL (reference sequence). There are 15 residues in the CDR3. CDR3 nucleotides: TGTGCCAGCAGCCGATCAAGGACATATGGAGACACCATATATTTT. It codes for CASSRSRTYGDTIYF.

This clonotype was counted ten times or more. The chain combines TRBV12-3 or TRBV12-4 with TRBJ1-1; TRBD1 might be the D (6 bases). The V and J ends lost 6 bases and 8 bases respectively, with 22 bases between them. This CDR3 has 15 amino acids. The CDR3 here is CASRDPDRRLREAFF. CDR3 sequence (DNA): TGTGCCAGCAGGGACCCGGACAGAAGGCTTCGCGAAGCTTTCTTT.

At least ten counts were recorded for this clonotype. The CDR3 spells CASSQVAGQGEQFF. The CDR3 region has the DNA TGCGCCAGCAGCCAAGTAGCGGGACAGGGTGAGCAGTTCTTC. This rearrangement joins TRBV4-1 to TRBJ2-1; the D gene is possibly TRBD1 (9 bases). Germline V gene lookup returns CDR1 MGHRA and CDR2 YSYEKL. The CDR3 has 14 amino acids. V lost 1 base and J lost 9, with 13 bases in between.

The chain carries TRBV3-1 and TRBJ2-3; TRBD2 matches 11 bases. The V gene end was trimmed by 3 bases and the J gene end by 0 bases; junction bases not matched to a gene: 8. Per the germline V gene, CDR1 is LGHDT and CDR2 is YNNKEL (reference sequence). The CDR3 is 18 amino acids. CDR3: CASSQFPSGGYSTDTQYF. In DNA, the CDR3 is TGTGCCAGCAGCCAGTTTCCTAGCGGGGGGTATAGCACAGATACGCAGTATTTT.